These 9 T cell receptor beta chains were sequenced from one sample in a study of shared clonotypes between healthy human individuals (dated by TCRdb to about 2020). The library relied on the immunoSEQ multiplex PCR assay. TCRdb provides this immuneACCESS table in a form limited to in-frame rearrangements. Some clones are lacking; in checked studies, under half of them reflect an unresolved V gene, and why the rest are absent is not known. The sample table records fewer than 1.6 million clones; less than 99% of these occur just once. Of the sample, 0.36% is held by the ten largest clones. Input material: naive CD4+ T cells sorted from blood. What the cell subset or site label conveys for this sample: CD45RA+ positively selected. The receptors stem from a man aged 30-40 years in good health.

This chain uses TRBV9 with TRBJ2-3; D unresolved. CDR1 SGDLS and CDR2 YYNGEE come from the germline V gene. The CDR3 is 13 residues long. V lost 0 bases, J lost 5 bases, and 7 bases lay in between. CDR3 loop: CASSVGVQDTQYF. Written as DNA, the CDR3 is TGTGCCAGCAGCGTAGGAGTCCAAGATACGCAGTATTTT.

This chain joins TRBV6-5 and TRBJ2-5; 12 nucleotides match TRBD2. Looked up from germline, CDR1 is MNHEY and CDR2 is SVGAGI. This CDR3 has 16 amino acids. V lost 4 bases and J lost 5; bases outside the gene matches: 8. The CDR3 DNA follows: TGTGCCAGCAGTTCCCTAGCGGGAGGGCCCGGGGAGACCCAGTACTTC. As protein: CASSSLAGGPGETQYF.

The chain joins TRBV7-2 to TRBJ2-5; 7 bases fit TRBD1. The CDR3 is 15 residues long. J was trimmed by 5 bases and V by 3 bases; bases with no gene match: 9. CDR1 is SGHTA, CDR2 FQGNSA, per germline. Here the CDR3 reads CASSFDRGLYETQYF. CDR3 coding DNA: TGTGCCAGCAGCTTTGATAGGGGGCTTTATGAGACCCAGTACTTC.

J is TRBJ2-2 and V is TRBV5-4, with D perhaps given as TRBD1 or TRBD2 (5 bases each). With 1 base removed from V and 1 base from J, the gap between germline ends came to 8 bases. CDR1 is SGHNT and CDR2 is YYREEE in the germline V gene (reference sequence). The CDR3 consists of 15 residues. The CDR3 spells CASSLMGVNTGELFF. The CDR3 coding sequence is TGTGCCAGCAGCTTGATGGGGGTGAACACCGGGGAGCTGTTTTTT.

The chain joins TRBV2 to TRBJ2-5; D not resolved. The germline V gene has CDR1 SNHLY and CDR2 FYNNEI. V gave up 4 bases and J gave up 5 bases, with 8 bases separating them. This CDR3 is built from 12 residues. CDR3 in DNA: TGTGCCAGCAGTGTTCTTAGCGAGACCCAGTACTTC. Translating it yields CASSVLSETQYF. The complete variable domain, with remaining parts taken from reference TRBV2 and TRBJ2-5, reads EPEVTQTPSHQVTQMGQEVILRCVPISNHLYFYWYRQILGQKVEFLVSFYNNEISEKSEIFDDQFSVERPDGSNFTLKIRSTKLEDSAMYFCASSVLSETQYFGPGTRLLVL.

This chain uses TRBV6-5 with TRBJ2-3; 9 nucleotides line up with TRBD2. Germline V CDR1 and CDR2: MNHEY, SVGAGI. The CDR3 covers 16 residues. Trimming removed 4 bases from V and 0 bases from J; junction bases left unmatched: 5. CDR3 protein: CASSSLAGLSTDTQYF. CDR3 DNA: TGTGCCAGCAGTTCCCTAGCGGGACTTAGCACAGATACGCAGTATTTT.

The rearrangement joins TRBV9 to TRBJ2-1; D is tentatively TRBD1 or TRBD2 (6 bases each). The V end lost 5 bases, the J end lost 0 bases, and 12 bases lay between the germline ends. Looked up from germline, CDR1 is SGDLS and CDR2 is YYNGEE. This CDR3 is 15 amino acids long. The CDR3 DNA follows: TGTGCCAGCAGTGCTGAGGGGGGCTCCTACAATGAGCAGTTCTTC. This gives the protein CASSAEGGSYNEQFF.

In DNA, the CDR3 is TGTGCCAGTAGTGGACGGGGACTAGCGGAGAGAGATACGCAGTATTTT. Encoded protein: CASSGRGLAERDTQYF. The chain is built from TRBV19 and TRBJ2-3, with 11 bases fitting TRBD2. J gave up 5 bases and V 5 bases, and 9 bases lay outside the gene matches. The CDR3 is 16 amino acids. Germline-derived CDR1 and CDR2 are LNHDA and SQIVND (reference sequence). Full variable domain (remainder filled in from reference TRBV19 and TRBJ2-3): DGGITQSPKYLFRKEGQNVTLSCEQNLNHDAMYWYRQDPGQGLRLIYYSQIVNDFQKGDIAEGYSVSREKKESFPLTVTSAQKNPTAFYLCASSGRGLAERDTQYFGPGTRLTVL.

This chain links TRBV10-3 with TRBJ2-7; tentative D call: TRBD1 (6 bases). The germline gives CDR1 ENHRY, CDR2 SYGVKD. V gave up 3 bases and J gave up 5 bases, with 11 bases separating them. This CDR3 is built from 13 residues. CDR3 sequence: CAISDRGRDEQYF. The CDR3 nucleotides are TGTGCCATCAGTGACAGGGGACGAGACGAGCAGTACTTC.